Given below is one TCR beta chain in context. The antigen is not known. This CDR3 has 15 residues. After removal of 5 bases from V and 7 bases from J, the junction contained 10 bases not matched to a gene. The germline V gene has CDR1 SGHVS and CDR2 FNYEAQ. A multiplex PCR was run with 60 Vbeta primers and 13 Jbeta primers. Here immunoSEQ multiplex PCR was the method, and the copy in TCRdb shows in-frame clones only, minus some. The repertoire holds some 120,000 clones, with approximately 61% as singletons. These donors counted as nominally healthy when sampled, but unrecorded immune exposures were likely. These data originate in a study of cytomegalovirus exposure and HLA in healthy donors. Overall study results and limits: Later analysis identified a missense DCLRE1C variant that was linked to TCR beta V- and J-gene trimming. 164 TCR beta chains were listed as cytomegalovirus-associated. For most TCR sequences rarity was the rule, although some public TCRs occurred in many donors.

Material: PBMCs. The rearrangement uses TRBV7-6 and TRBJ2-1, with 8 bases aligning to TRBD1. The source of this sequence is a man aged 25-40 years in good health and CMV-seropositive. The CDR3 DNA reads TGTGCCAGCAGCCACCGGACAGGGAAGGGGAATGAGCAGTTCTTC. It translates to CASSHRTGKGNEQFF.